This entry lists 11 T cell receptor beta chains sequenced from one sample in a study of blood T cell repertoires in COVID-19. Method: immunoSEQ multiplex PCR; TCRdb's copy keeps in-frame clones and lacks some. The sample lists 200,000 to 300,000 clones, about 79% occurring once. The sequencing input was peripheral blood. The source of these receptors is a man older than 75 with acute or convalescent COVID-19.

This clone has just a few counts. V gene TRBV19 combines with J gene TRBJ1-5; TRBD1 matches at 9 bases. After removal of 6 bases from V and 0 bases from J, the junction contained 24 bases not matched to a gene. In germline, CDR1 is LNHDA, CDR2 SQIVND (reference sequence). The length of the CDR3 is 22 residues. Written as DNA, the CDR3 is TGTGCCAGTAGCATTACCCTCGCTCCGGGACAGGGATGGGAGTATAGCAATCAGCCCCAGCATTTT. Translating gives CASSITLAPGQGWEYSNQPQHF.

Details on this clone: The same CDR3 can be traced to other DNA sequences in this sample. The chain employs TRBV5-1 and TRBJ2-3, with D possibly being TRBD2 (5 bases). V dropped 1 base and J dropped 0 bases, with 6 bases sitting between them. CDR1 and CDR2 (germline): SGHRS, YFSETQ. The CDR3 is 14 residues long. The CDR3 DNA sequence: TGCGCCAGCAGCTTGCGGGGAAGCACAGATACGCAGTATTTT. This translates into CASSLRGSTDTQYF.

The CDR3, as DNA: TGTGCCAGCAGCGCCCAAGACAGGGTTCGCATCCTTCGAGATCCCGGGGAGCTGTTTTTT. Translation: CASSAQDRVRILRDPGELFF. The V call is TRBV9, the J call TRBJ2-2; TRBD1 matches at 7 bases. In germline, CDR1 is SGDLS, CDR2 YYNGEE. J was trimmed by 6 bases and V by 3 bases; bases with no gene match: 23. The CDR3 totals 20 residues.

This clone was found once. The CDR3 DNA follows: TGTGCCAGCAGTATAAGGCACCGGGACAGGGCTAGCAATCAGCCCCAGCATTTT. This translates into CASSIRHRDRASNQPQHF. The chain employs TRBV28 and TRBJ1-5; 9 bases are a match to TRBD1. Germline assignment: CDR1 MDHEN and CDR2 SYDVKM. V was clipped by 5 bases and J by 0 bases; unmatched bases: 11. The CDR3 is 18 residues long.

The chain couples TRBV5-4 to TRBJ1-2, with 7 bases fitting TRBD1. Trimming at V came to 2 bases and at J to 1 base, leaving 2 bases not matched to a gene. The CDR3 sequence is 14 residues long. Germline V gene sequence: CDR1 SGHNT, CDR2 YYREEE (reference sequence). DNA for the CDR3: TGTGCCAGCAGCTTACAGGGGCGTAACTATGGCTACACCTTC. Translation: CASSLQGRNYGYTF.

This chain uses TRBV6-5 with TRBJ1-2; 9 positions agree with TRBD1. Trimming at V came to 6 bases and at J to 6 bases, leaving 8 bases not matched to a gene. The germline V gene encodes CDR1 MNHEY and CDR2 SVGAGI. The CDR3 length is 14 residues. This CDR3 is CASSHRDRVNGYTF. The CDR3 DNA reads as TGTGCCAGCAGCCACCGGGACAGGGTCAATGGCTACACCTTC.

J is TRBJ2-3 and V is TRBV15; TRBD2 is a possible D gene (7 bases). V was clipped by 7 bases and J by 6 bases, with 14 bases between them. Germline CDR1 LNHNV, CDR2 YYDKDF (reference sequence). This CDR3 comprises 13 residues. DNA for the CDR3: TGTGCCACCACTGGGGGGGGCAGGGATACGCAGTATTTT. It encodes CATTGGGRDTQYF. The whole variable domain, remainder taken from reference TRBV15 and TRBJ2-3, is DAMVIQNPRYQVTQFGKPVTLSCSQTLNHNVMYWYQQKSSQAPKLLFHYYDKDFNNEADTPDNFQSRRPNTSFCFLDIRSPGLGDTAMYLCATTGGGRDTQYFGPGTRLTVL.

This clone was recorded once. V usage is TRBV28 and J usage is TRBJ2-3; the D gene is possibly TRBD2 (7 bases). The V gene's germline CDR1 is MDHEN and CDR2 SYDVKM. Trimming took 7 bases from V and 1 from J, leaving 18 bases between them. The CDR3 runs to 16 residues. The CDR3 sequence is CASIQRGGAGTDTQYF. The CDR3 bases are TGTGCCAGCATTCAACGAGGGGGGGCCGGCACAGATACGCAGTATTTT.

Only a few counts were recorded for this clone. The chain combines TRBV5-4 with TRBJ1-5, with no clear D. Germline values: CDR1 SGHNT, CDR2 YYREEE (reference sequence). The V end lost 4 bases, the J end lost 3 bases, and 14 bases lay between the germline ends. CDR3 size: 15 residues. The CDR3 spells CASSLSAGPNQPQHF. In DNA form, the CDR3 reads TGTGCCAGCAGCCTGTCGGCAGGCCCCAATCAGCCCCAGCATTTT.

This rearrangement joins TRBV19 to TRBJ2-2; tentative D call: TRBD2 (6 bases). Trimming left V 3 bases short and J 4 bases short, with 15 bases between. CDR3 size: 16 residues. CDR1 LNHDA and CDR2 SQIVND come from the germline V gene (reference sequence). The CDR3 DNA follows: TGTGCCAGTAGTATCATATCGGGACTGGCCACCGGGGAGCTGTTTTTT. This gives the protein CASSIISGLATGELFF.

V gene TRBV9 combines with J gene TRBJ1-2; D is perhaps TRBD1 (6 bases). The CDR3 is 15 residues long. V lost 3 bases to trimming and J lost 1 base, with 13 bases between them. Germline V lookup: CDR1 SGDLS, CDR2 YYNGEE. The CDR3: CASSGGGRLNYGYTF. DNA of the CDR3: TGTGCCAGCAGCGGCGGGGGGCGCCTTAACTATGGCTACACCTTC.